The 10 T cell receptor beta chains presented below share a single source sample, sequenced in a study of blood T cell repertoires in COVID-19 (dated by TCRdb to the early 2020s). The library was generated by the immunoSEQ multiplex PCR assay. The table was pulled from immuneACCESS by TCRdb, which kept in-frame rearrangements only. Such tables lose some clones; where checked, under half of the loss comes from unresolved V genes, and the rest has no known cause. The sample contains under 300,000 clones, around 80% of them found a single time. The ten largest clones capture 4.5% to 6.5% of the sample. The sequenced sample was peripheral blood. The receptors derive from a man older than 75 with acute or convalescent COVID-19.

The V gene is TRBV28, the J gene TRBJ1-2; possible D gene TRBD1, 5 bases. Germline V lookup: CDR1 MDHEN, CDR2 SYDVKM. V gave up 4 bases and J gave up 7 bases, with 10 bases separating them. There are 12 residues in the CDR3. For the CDR3, the DNA is TGTGCCAGCAGTTGGGTAGGGGCTGGCTACACCTTC. Residues: CASSWVGAGYTF.

The genes are TRBV30 and TRBJ1-4; D might be TRBD1 (5 bases). The CDR3 totals 15 residues. The V gene's germline CDR1 is GTSNPN and CDR2 SVGIG (reference sequence). V lost 0 bases to trimming and J lost 4 bases, with 12 bases between them. The chain's CDR3 is CAWSVPRQRNEKLFF. The CDR3 nucleotides are TGTGCCTGGAGTGTACCGCGACAGCGTAATGAAAAACTGTTTTTT. The full variable domain, completed using reference TRBV30 and TRBJ1-4, is SQTIHQWPATLVQPVGSPLSLECTVEGTSNPNLYWYRQAAGRGLQLLFYSVGIGQISSEVPQNLSASRPQDRQFILSSKKLLLSDSGFYLCAWSVPRQRNEKLFFGSGTQLSVL.

This clone was observed once. J is TRBJ2-2 and V is TRBV10-1, with 8 bases that match TRBD1. V was clipped by 7 bases and J by 3 bases; unmatched bases: 1. CDR1 and CDR2 from the germline V gene are WNHNN and SYGVQD (reference sequence). The CDR3 has 13 amino acids. This chain's CDR3 is CASKDRDTGELFF. The CDR3 DNA reads TGCGCCAGCAAGGACAGGGACACCGGGGAGCTGTTTTTT.

The chain recombines TRBV5-1 with TRBJ2-3; 7 nucleotides match TRBD1. Germline values: CDR1 SGHRS, CDR2 YFSETQ. The CDR3 has 15 residues. With 3 bases clipped from V and 2 bases from J, the junction kept 6 bases outside the gene matches. The CDR3 DNA reads TGCGCCAGCAGCTCGGGACAGCCCGACACAGATACGCAGTATTTT. Translation: CASSSGQPDTDTQYF.

This chain links TRBV27 with TRBJ2-2; no firm D call. From germline, CDR1 is MNHEY and CDR2 SMNVEV (reference sequence). Trimming pared 5 bases from V and 5 bases from J, leaving 9 bases between. The CDR3 runs 13 residues. CDR3 in amino acids: CASSPSTTGELFF. CDR3 DNA: TGTGCCAGCAGTCCAAGTACAACCGGGGAGCTGTTTTTT.

V is TRBV5-4 and J is TRBJ2-5; 7 nucleotides line up with TRBD2. Trimming removed 0 bases from V and 7 bases from J; junction bases left unmatched: 9. Germline CDR1 SGHNT, CDR2 YYREEE (reference sequence). This CDR3 has 15 amino acids. The CDR3 protein is CASSLEAGGEGTQYF. Here the CDR3 DNA reads TGTGCCAGCAGCTTGGAAGCCGGCGGGGAGGGGACCCAGTACTTC.

The J gene is TRBJ1-1, the V gene TRBV7-9, with TRBD1 identical over 7 bases. Germline-derived CDR1 and CDR2 are SEHNR and FQNEAQ (reference sequence). Trimming removed 4 bases from V and 1 base from J; junction bases left unmatched: 9. CDR3 size: 16 residues. The CDR3 here is CASSSWLAGGNTEAFF. As DNA, the CDR3 is TGTGCCAGCAGCTCGTGGTTGGCAGGGGGGAACACTGAAGCTTTCTTT.

In this sample, this clone turned up a few times. V is TRBV3-1 (or the pseudogene TRBV3-2) and J is TRBJ2-7; 8 nucleotides agree with TRBD2. CDR1 and CDR2 from the germline V gene are LGHDT and YNNKEL (reference sequence). The CDR3 runs 15 residues. The trim removed 0 bases at V and 6 bases at J, leaving 7 bases unmatched. The CDR3 reads CASSQDRTSLSEQYF. For the CDR3, the DNA is TGTGCCAGCAGCCAAGATAGGACTAGCTTGAGCGAGCAGTACTTC.

The CDR3 is CASSPRTGSYEQYF. CDR3 coding DNA: TGTGCCAGCAGCCCCCGGACAGGGTCCTACGAGCAGTACTTC. The chain combines TRBV7-2 with TRBJ2-7; 8 nucleotides align to TRBD1. The germline V gene has CDR1 SGHTA and CDR2 FQGNSA. The CDR3 totals 14 residues. V shed 5 bases, J shed 1 base, and the junction held 4 bases outside the gene matches.

The chain is built from TRBV6-5 and TRBJ1-1; D call uncertain. Deletions cut 7 bases from V and 4 bases from J, with 10 bases between. Germline V gene lookup returns CDR1 MNHEY and CDR2 SVGAGI. The CDR3 consists of 12 residues. The CDR3 DNA sequence: TGTGCCAGCATCGGGGTGGGCACTGAAGCTTTCTTT. It yields the protein CASIGVGTEAFF.